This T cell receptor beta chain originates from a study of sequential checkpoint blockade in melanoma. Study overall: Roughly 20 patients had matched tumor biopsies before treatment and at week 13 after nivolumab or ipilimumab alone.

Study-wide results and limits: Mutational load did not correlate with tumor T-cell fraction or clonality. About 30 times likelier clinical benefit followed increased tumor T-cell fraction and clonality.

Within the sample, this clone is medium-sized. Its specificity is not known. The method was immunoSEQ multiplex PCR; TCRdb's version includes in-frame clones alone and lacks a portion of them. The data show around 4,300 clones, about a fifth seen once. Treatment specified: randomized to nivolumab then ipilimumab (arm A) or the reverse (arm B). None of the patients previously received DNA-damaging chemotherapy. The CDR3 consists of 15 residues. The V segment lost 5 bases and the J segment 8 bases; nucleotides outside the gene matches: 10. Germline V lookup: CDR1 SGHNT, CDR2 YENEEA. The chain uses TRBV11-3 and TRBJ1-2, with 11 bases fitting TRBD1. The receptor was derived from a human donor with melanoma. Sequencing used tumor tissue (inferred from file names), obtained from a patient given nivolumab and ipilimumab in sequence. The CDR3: CASSPKGQGARGYTF. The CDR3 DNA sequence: TGTGCCAGCAGCCCCAAAGGACAGGGGGCGCGGGGCTACACCTTC.